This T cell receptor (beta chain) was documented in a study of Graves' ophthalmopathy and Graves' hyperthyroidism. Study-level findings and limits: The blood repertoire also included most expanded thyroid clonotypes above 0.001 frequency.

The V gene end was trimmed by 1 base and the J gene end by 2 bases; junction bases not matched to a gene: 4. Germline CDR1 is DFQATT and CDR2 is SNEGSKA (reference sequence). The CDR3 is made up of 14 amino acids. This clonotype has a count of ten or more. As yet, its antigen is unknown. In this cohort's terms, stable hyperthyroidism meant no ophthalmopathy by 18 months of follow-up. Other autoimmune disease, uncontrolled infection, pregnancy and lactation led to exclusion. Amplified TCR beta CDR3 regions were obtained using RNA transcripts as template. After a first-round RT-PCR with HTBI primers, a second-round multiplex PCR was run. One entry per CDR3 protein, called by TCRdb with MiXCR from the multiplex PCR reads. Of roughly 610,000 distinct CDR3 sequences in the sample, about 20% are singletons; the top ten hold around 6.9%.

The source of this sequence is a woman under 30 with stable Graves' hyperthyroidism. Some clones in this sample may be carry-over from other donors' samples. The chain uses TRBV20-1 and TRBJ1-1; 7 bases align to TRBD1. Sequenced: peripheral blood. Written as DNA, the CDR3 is TGCAGTGCTAGAGGGGACAGCCTTAACACTGAAGCTTTCTTT. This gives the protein CSARGDSLNTEAFF.